There are a few counts of the clone carrying this TCR beta chain. The CDR3 runs 18 residues. Trimming pared 5 bases from V and 2 bases from J, leaving 21 bases between. In germline, CDR1 is SGHTA, CDR2 FQGTGA. The CDR3 regions of TCR beta were amplified from RNA transcripts. Using the HTBI primer set, a first-round RT-PCR was run on the TCR CDR3. TCRdb re-called the multiplex PCR reads through MiXCR, storing one row per CDR3 protein. The table shows fewer than 400,000 distinct CDR3 sequences, with 16% occurring only once. This sample is part of a study of T cells in Graves' hyperthyroidism and ophthalmopathy. Each patient was aged 18 to 65 and had newly diagnosed hyperthyroidism of under 2 months' duration.

The chain has TRBV7-3 and TRBJ2-2, with TRBD2 as a possible D gene (6 bases). The sequencing input was blood. This TCR came from a man under 40 with Graves' hyperthyroidism. CDR3 in amino acids: CASSLDPPAGLNTGELFF. For the CDR3, the DNA is TGTGCCAGCAGCCTCGACCCCCCGGCGGGGCTAAACACCGGGGAGCTGTTTTTT.